The 12 T cell receptor beta chains reported below all come from one sample, sequenced in a study of tumor-infiltrating lymphocytes in primary liver carcinoma. TCR beta cDNA came from roughly 450 ng total RNA, primed with a constant-region primer. Sequencing libraries for TCR beta derived from three nested multiplex PCR rounds that used slightly modified ARM-PCR. In the first two PCR rounds, TRBV1-TRBV30 forward primers were paired with a C-beta reverse primer, and each round lasted around 10 cycles. Each CDR3 protein gets one entry after TCRdb re-called the multiplex PCR reads with MiXCR. The table lists roughly 20,000 distinct CDR3 sequences, 60% to 80% of them singletons, with approximately 36% in the top ten. The tissue used was unsorted bulk material of about 17-33 mg. RNA and DNA were co-extracted from it with the AllPrep DNA/RNA mini kit. Sequenced input: liver tumor tissue from sampling region 4. Specified subset: tumor region T4, right-lateral pole. These receptors originate from a woman aged 25 to 39 with primary liver carcinoma and hepatitis B virus infection.

Comment on this clonotype: The junction differs from germline at one of its ends, possibly a read error. The gene calls are TRBV7-9 and TRBJ2-3; possibly TRBD1 or TRBD2 for D (5 bases each). This CDR3 has 16 residues. The germline gives CDR1 SEHNR, CDR2 FQNEAQ (reference sequence). DNA for the CDR3: TGTACCAGCAGCCTGTACGGGGCTACTAGCACAGATACGCAGTATTTT. Protein: CTSSLYGATSTDTQYF.

CDR3 region: CASSPRETSSTNMQYF. The CDR3 DNA follows: TGTGCCAGCAGCCCGAGGGAGACGTCAAGCACAAATATGCAGTATTTT. The chain combines TRBV11-2 with TRBJ2-3; D is perhaps TRBD2 (5 bases). Germline lookup yields CDR1 SGHAT and CDR2 FQNNGV. The CDR3 loop spans 16 amino acids. Trimming cost V 5 bases and J 11 bases, with 26 bases left between them.

Concerning this clonotype itself: At one boundary the junction diverges from the germline segment, which might be a read error. CDR3 nucleotides: TGTGCCAACAGTCCCGAGTGCCGTTCGGCCGGGGAACTGTTTTTT. Protein sequence: CANSPECRSAGELFF. V gene TRBV6-5 combines with J gene TRBJ2-2; a possible D gene is TRBD2 (5 bases). CDR1 is MNHEY, CDR2 SVGAGI, per germline. This CDR3 is 15 amino acids long.

This clonotype was counted at least ten times. The chain couples TRBV20-1 to TRBJ1-5; D unclear. The germline V gene encodes CDR1 DFQATT and CDR2 SNEGSKA (reference sequence). This CDR3 is built from 14 residues. V shed 4 bases and J shed 7 bases, with 17 bases lying between them. The CDR3 reads CSATNSESSQPQHF. CDR3 in DNA: TGCAGTGCTACAAATAGCGAGAGTTCACAGCCCCAGCATTTT.

Turning to this clonotype: It is likely a read error, because the conserved phenylalanine at the end of the CDR3 is missing. V usage is TRBV10-3 and J usage is TRBJ2-7, with 9 bases that match TRBD1. V was pared by 1 base and J by 2 bases, with 6 bases of the junction left unmatched. This CDR3 comprises 16 residues. The germline V gene has CDR1 ENHRY and CDR2 SYGVKD. CDR3: CAISEWTGDITYEQYL. The CDR3 DNA follows: TGTGCCATCAGTGAGTGGACAGGGGACATAACCTACGAGCAGTACCTC.

This clonotype is labeled as medium-sized. The V call is TRBV28, the J call TRBJ2-6, with a weak D call TRBD1 (6 bases). The V and J ends lost 2 bases and 0 bases respectively, with 11 bases between them. The CDR3 contains 17 residues. Germline V gene data show CDR1 as MDHEN and CDR2 as SYDVKM. This CDR3 reads CASSLNRVSSGANVLTF. In DNA, the CDR3 is TGTGCCAGCAGTTTAAACAGGGTGAGCTCTGGGGCCAACGTCCTGACTTTC.

This clonotype was seen repeatedly, ten times or more. The chain combines TRBV2 with TRBJ2-1; TRBD2 aligns across 7 bases. J was trimmed by 8 bases and V by 6 bases; bases with no gene match: 10. CDR1 and CDR2 from the germline V gene are SNHLY and FYNNEI. The CDR3 spans 14 residues. The CDR3 region is CASRRERLGDEQFF. The CDR3, as DNA: TGTGCCAGCAGGCGGGAGCGGTTGGGGGATGAGCAGTTCTTC.

This clonotype is categorized as medium-sized. J is TRBJ2-3 and V is TRBV29-1; no clear D gene. CDR1 and CDR2 (germline): SQVTM, ANQGSEA. V lost 4 bases, J lost 2 bases, and 7 bases lay in between. The CDR3 extends over 12 amino acids. As DNA, the CDR3 is TGCAGCGTTGGCGTAAACACAGATACGCAGTATTTT. Protein product: CSVGVNTDTQYF.

About this clonotype: Because the CDR3 is missing its conserved closing phenylalanine or tryptophan, this is likely a read error. This rearrangement joins TRBV6-5 to TRBJ1-1; D perhaps matches TRBD1 (6 bases). The CDR3 totals 13 residues. Germline V gene sequence: CDR1 MNHEY, CDR2 SVGAGI. CDR3 in amino acids: CDSSWNRDSEAFI. DNA for the CDR3: TGTGACAGCAGTTGGAACAGGGACTCTGAAGCTTTCATT.

Remarks on this clonotype: A read error may produce the germline difference seen at one junction end. The V and J genes are TRBV11-1 and TRBJ2-7; TRBD2 might be the D (5 bases). This CDR3 comprises 13 residues. From germline, CDR1 is SGHAT and CDR2 FQDESV (reference sequence). DNA of the CDR3: TGCCCTAGCAGCTTAGGGTACCTCCGCGAGCAGTACTTC. Translation gives CPSSLGYLREQYF.

Remarks on this clonotype: A read error may produce the germline difference seen at one junction end. V and J are TRBV6-5 and TRBJ2-5; 9 bases map to TRBD1. Germline CDR1 is MNHEY and CDR2 is SVGAGI. The CDR3 has 13 residues. CDR3 amino acids: CPSGTYRGLIQYF. CDR3 bases: TGTCCCAGCGGTACCTACAGGGGGCTGATCCAGTACTTC.

As for this clonotype: One end of the junction fails to match germline, which may point to a read error. The chain links TRBV6-5 to TRBJ1-1; D gene unclear. Germline assignment: CDR1 MNHEY and CDR2 SVGAGI. The CDR3 is made up of 13 amino acids. The CDR3 DNA reads as TGTGCTAGCACTGAGGGAACTTGCAGTGAAGCCTTCTTT. Protein product: CASTEGTCSEAFF.